This T cell receptor (beta chain) was documented in a study of cytomegalovirus exposure and HLA in healthy donors. Germline values: CDR1 SGHNT, CDR2 YYREEE (reference sequence). Deletions cut 3 bases from V and 6 bases from J, with 14 bases between. The CDR3 runs to 14 residues. PCR was performed using 60 Vbeta and 13 Jbeta primers. Repertoires were generated with immunoSEQ multiplex PCR, while TCRdb's copy carries only in-frame clones and drops some. Among approximately 93,000 clones listed, over 75% were seen once. This TCR was recovered from a middle-aged man in good health and CMV-seronegative. The sequenced material came from PBMCs. The rearrangement uses TRBV5-4 and TRBJ2-3, with D possibly matching TRBD1 (5 bases). The CDR3 protein is CASSSVGAQDTQYF. CDR3 DNA sequence: TGTGCCAGCAGCTCAGTAGGGGCGCAGGATACGCAGTATTTT.